This T cell receptor (beta chain) is drawn from a study of prognosis after radiotherapy for stage I lung cancer. V dropped 0 bases and J dropped 0 bases, with 7 bases sitting between them. Germline loops: CDR1 SGHNT, CDR2 YYREEE (reference sequence). The CDR3 consists of 14 residues. Genomic DNA provided the template from which TCR beta CDR3 was amplified by two-round multiplex PCR. TRBV and TRBJ genes each had their own specific primers in first-round PCR. TCRdb reprocessed the multiplex PCR reads via MiXCR and lists one record per CDR3 protein. Of about 20,000 distinct CDR3 sequences in the sample, 40% to 45% are singletons; the top ten hold 31%.

The sample in question was PBMCs, obtained before or after stereotactic body radiation therapy (not recorded which). The chain joins TRBV5-4 to TRBJ2-7; D is possibly TRBD2 (5 bases). This clonotype was sampled from a donor over 45 with non-small cell lung cancer. CDR3 sequence reads: CASSLERSSYEQYF. CDR3 bases: TGTGCCAGCAGCTTGGAGCGGTCCTCCTACGAGCAGTACTTC.